A selection of T cell receptor beta chains follows, all from one sample in a study of glioma-infiltrating T cells. Via MiXCR, TCRdb re-called the multiplex PCR reads, giving one row per CDR3 protein. This table has 150,000 to 200,000 distinct CDR3 sequences, roughly 32% appearing once. The specimen was glioma tissue, nonneoplastic brain tissue, or PBMCs (not recorded which). The receptors were gathered from a human donor with low-grade glioma or glioblastoma, undergoing nonglioma brain surgery, or in good health (not recorded which). Each CDR3 is given with its conserved first and last residue. D genes are given only for firm matches. Not every row has a clone size; where given, it reads once, few, many or a size class.

J gene: TRBJ2-1; V gene: TRBV7-2; clone size: -; CDR3 length: 14; D gene: -; CDR3 DNA: TGTGCCAGCAGCTTCAGCTCTGGGACGAATGGGCAGTTCTTC; CDR3 protein: CASSFSSGTNGQFF
J gene: TRBJ1-2; V gene: TRBV18; clone size: -; CDR3 length: 16; D gene: TRBD1; CDR3 DNA: TGTGCCAGCTCACCCCCCTGGACAGGGGGAGAGGGTGGCTACACCTTC; CDR3 protein: CASSPPWTGGEGGYTF
J gene: TRBJ1-2; V gene: TRBV10-3; clone size: -; CDR3 length: 13; D gene: -; CDR3 DNA: TGTGCCTCCCAGGAGGGGTACAACTATGGCTACACCTTC; CDR3 protein: CASQEGYNYGYTF
J gene: TRBJ1-2; V gene: TRBV7-9; clone size: -; CDR3 length: 13; D gene: -; CDR3 DNA: TGTGCCAGCAGCTTAAACGGGGTCTATGTCTACACCTTC; CDR3 protein: CASSLNGVYVYTF
J gene: TRBJ2-3; V gene: TRBV29-1; clone size: -; CDR3 length: 15; D gene: -; CDR3 DNA: TGCAGCGTCCTCCTTGACGGGAGTGGTACAGATACGCAGTATTTT; CDR3 protein: CSVLLDGSGTDTQYF
J gene: TRBJ2-7; V gene: TRBV6-2/TRBV6-3; clone size: -; CDR3 length: 15; D gene: TRBD2; CDR3 DNA: TGTGCCAGCAGCCTGGGACTAGAGGCCACCTACGAGCAGTACTTC; CDR3 protein: CASSLGLEATYEQYF
J gene: TRBJ2-1; V gene: TRBV20-1; clone size: many; CDR3 length: 13; D gene: TRBD2; CDR3 DNA: TGCAGTGCTTGGCGGGAGTTAAACAATGAGCAGTTCTTC; CDR3 protein: CSAWRELNNEQFF
J gene: TRBJ2-5; V gene: TRBV29-1; clone size: many; CDR3 length: 13; D gene: TRBD2; CDR3 DNA: TGCAGCGCAGCGGGAGGGCCGGAAGAGACCCAGTACTTC; CDR3 protein: CSAAGGPEETQYF
J gene: TRBJ1-2; V gene: TRBV10-3; clone size: many; CDR3 length: 14; D gene: -; CDR3 DNA: TGTGCCATCAGGAGTCGGGGAGATTACCGTGGCTACACCTTC; CDR3 protein: CAIRSRGDYRGYTF
J gene: TRBJ2-1; V gene: TRBV15; clone size: -; CDR3 length: 15; D gene: -; CDR3 DNA: TGTGCCACCAACAGAGAAGGTAGCTGGAGTGATGAGCAGTTCTTC; CDR3 protein: CATNREGSWSDEQFF
J gene: TRBJ2-5; V gene: TRBV28; clone size: few; CDR3 length: 16; D gene: TRBD2; CDR3 DNA: TGTGCCAGCACCCGGTGGGGGGGGAGGGCCCAAGAGACCCAGTACTTC; CDR3 protein: CASTRWGGRAQETQYF
J gene: TRBJ1-2; V gene: TRBV28; clone size: many; CDR3 length: 12; D gene: -; CDR3 DNA: TGTGCCAGCAGTTTAGGGGGCTATGGCTACACCTTC; CDR3 protein: CASSLGGYGYTF